Shown below are 10 T cell receptor beta chains from a single sample sequenced in a study of cytomegalovirus exposure and HLA in healthy donors. 60 Vbeta and 13 Jbeta primers were used in PCR. Sequencing was performed with immunoSEQ multiplex PCR; in TCRdb, only in-frame clones are kept and a portion is missing. The table includes some 240,000 clones, roughly 91% detected once. Sequences were obtained from PBMCs. These receptors came from a girl aged 2 to 9 in good health and CMV-seronegative.

V gene TRBV10-2 combines with J gene TRBJ2-1; TRBD2 matches 8 bases. Looked up from germline, CDR1 is WSHSY and CDR2 is SAAADI. Trimming took 7 bases from V and 2 from J; bases not matched to a gene: 1. CDR3 length: 13 residues. Here the CDR3 DNA reads TGCGCCAGCATGCGGGGGGCCTACAATGAGCAGTTCTTC. As protein: CASMRGAYNEQFF.

The V call is TRBV27, the J call TRBJ1-1; 8 bases map to TRBD1. This CDR3 is 13 amino acids long. J lost 3 bases, V lost 5 bases, and 2 bases had no gene match. Germline CDR1 and CDR2: MNHEY and SMNVEV (reference sequence). The CDR3 region has the DNA TGTGCCAGCAGTGGACAGGGACACACTGAAGCTTTCTTT. It translates to CASSGQGHTEAFF.

This clone was picked up one time. V and J are TRBV2 and TRBJ2-1, with D maybe TRBD2 (6 bases). Trimming took off 7 bases at V and 5 bases at J, with 21 bases between the two ends. CDR1 SNHLY and CDR2 FYNNEI come from the germline V gene. The CDR3 runs 16 residues. CDR3 in amino acids: CASMYPGGKGDNEQFF. Here the CDR3 DNA reads TGTGCCAGCATGTATCCAGGCGGGAAGGGCGACAATGAGCAGTTCTTC. The full variable domain, rest sourced from reference TRBV2 and TRBJ2-1, is EPEVTQTPSHQVTQMGQEVILRCVPISNHLYFYWYRQILGQKVEFLVSFYNNEISEKSEIFDDQFSVERPDGSNFTLKIRSTKLEDSAMYFCASMYPGGKGDNEQFFGPGTRLTVL.

This clone was seen more than once but under ten times. The chain's CDR3 is CASSYRQERNQPQHF. The CDR3 nucleotides read TGTGCCAGCAGTTACCGACAGGAACGGAATCAGCCCCAGCATTTT. The chain employs TRBV6-7 and TRBJ1-5, with D tentatively TRBD1 (6 bases). Being an ORF, TRBV6-7 has a function that is uncertain. V lost 2 bases and J 4 bases, leaving 12 bases between the germline ends. CDR3 length equals 15 residues.

This rearrangement joins TRBV25-1 to TRBJ2-5; no definite D call. V lost 3 bases and J 4 bases, leaving 15 bases between the germline ends. This CDR3 has 15 amino acids. Germline CDR1 MGHDK, CDR2 SYGVNS. CDR3 coding DNA: TGTGCCAGCAGTGATGCGATGGGCCCAGGAGAGACCCAGTACTTC. The encoded protein is CASSDAMGPGETQYF.

J is TRBJ1-5 and V is TRBV18, with D maybe TRBD1 (5 bases). Germline-derived CDR1 and CDR2 are KGHSH and LQKENI. V dropped 3 bases and J dropped 6 bases, with 18 bases sitting between them. The CDR3 loop spans 16 amino acids. CDR3 bases: TGTGCCAGCTCACCTCCCTGGGGGGAAGGCAGTCAGCCCCAGCATTTT. Its translation is CASSPPWGEGSQPQHF.

V is TRBV9 and J is TRBJ1-4; 9 nucleotides align to TRBD1. This CDR3 has 13 residues. V was pared by 3 bases and J by 7 bases, with 1 base of the junction left unmatched. The germline gives CDR1 SGDLS, CDR2 YYNGEE. Here the CDR3 reads CASSGGQGEKLFF. The CDR3, as DNA: TGTGCCAGCAGCGGGGGACAGGGTGAAAAACTGTTTTTT.

The chain recombines TRBV29-1 with TRBJ1-2; 12 nucleotides align to TRBD1. This CDR3 is 12 amino acids long. Germline CDR1 reads SQVTM; CDR2 reads ANQGSEA. The ends lost 6 bases at V and 8 bases at J; junction bases unmatched: 4. Here the CDR3 DNA reads TGCAGCGTGGGACAGGGGGCGCGAGGCTACACCTTC. Translating it yields CSVGQGARGYTF.

The rearrangement uses TRBV27 and TRBJ2-2; possible D gene TRBD2, 6 bases. Germline V gene sequence: CDR1 MNHEY, CDR2 SMNVEV (reference sequence). The length of the CDR3 is 15 residues. Trimming removed 11 bases from V and 4 bases from J, with 20 bases in between. The CDR3, as DNA: TGTGCCCGCACCCTCCGGGGGTCGGCCACCGGGGAGCTGTTTTTT. Translating gives CARTLRGSATGELFF.

The chain joins TRBV5-5 to TRBJ2-3; the match to TRBD1 covers 10 bases. The V gene's germline CDR1 is SGHKS and CDR2 YYEKEE (reference sequence). CDR3 length: 15 amino acids. V was clipped by 5 bases and J by 5 bases; unmatched bases: 8. CDR3 in amino acids: CASSSAGQGLDTQYF. The DNA of the CDR3 is TGTGCCAGCAGTTCCGCGGGACAGGGGTTAGATACGCAGTATTTT.